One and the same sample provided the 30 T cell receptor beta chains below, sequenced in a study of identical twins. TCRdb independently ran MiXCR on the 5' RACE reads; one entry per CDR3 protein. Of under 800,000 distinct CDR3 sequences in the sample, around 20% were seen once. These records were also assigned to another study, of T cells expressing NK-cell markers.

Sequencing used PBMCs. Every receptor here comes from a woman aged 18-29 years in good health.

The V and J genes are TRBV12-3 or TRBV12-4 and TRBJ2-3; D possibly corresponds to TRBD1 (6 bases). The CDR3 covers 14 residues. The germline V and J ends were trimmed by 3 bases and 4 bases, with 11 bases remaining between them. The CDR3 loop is CASSFRDNADTQYF. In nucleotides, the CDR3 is TGTGCCAGCAGTTTCAGGGACAACGCAGATACGCAGTATTTT.

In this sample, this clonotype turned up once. The CDR3 loop reads CASSLRFTGLTNTGELFF. Here the CDR3 DNA reads TGTGCCAGCAGCTTACGCTTTACGGGACTAACAAACACCGGGGAGCTGTTTTTT. This rearrangement joins TRBV6-5 to TRBJ2-2, with TRBD2 matching over 7 bases. The CDR3 is made up of 18 amino acids. Germline CDR1 MNHEY, CDR2 SVGAGI. J was trimmed by 2 bases and V by 6 bases; bases with no gene match: 15.

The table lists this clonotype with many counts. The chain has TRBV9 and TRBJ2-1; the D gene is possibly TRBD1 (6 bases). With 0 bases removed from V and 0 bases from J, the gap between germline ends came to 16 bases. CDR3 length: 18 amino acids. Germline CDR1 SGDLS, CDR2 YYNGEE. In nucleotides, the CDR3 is TGTGCCAGCAGCGTAGGAGGGGGACCGAGCTTCTCCTACAATGAGCAGTTCTTC. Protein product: CASSVGGGPSFSYNEQFF.

CDR3 residues: CASSPSTGGRGEFF. The CDR3 DNA follows: TGTGCCAGCAGTCCGTCGACAGGGGGTCGGGGGGAGTTCTTC. This chain connects TRBV12-3 or TRBV12-4 to TRBJ2-1; TRBD1 aligns across 9 bases. The V segment lost 5 bases and the J segment 14 bases; nucleotides outside the gene matches: 13. The CDR3 contains 14 residues.

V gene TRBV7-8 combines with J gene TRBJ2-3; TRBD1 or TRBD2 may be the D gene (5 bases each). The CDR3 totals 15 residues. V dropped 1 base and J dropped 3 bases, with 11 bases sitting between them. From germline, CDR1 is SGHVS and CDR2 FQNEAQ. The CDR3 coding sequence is TGTGCCAGCAGCTTAGGGGGGTTTCTGACAGATACGCAGTATTTT. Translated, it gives CASSLGGFLTDTQYF.

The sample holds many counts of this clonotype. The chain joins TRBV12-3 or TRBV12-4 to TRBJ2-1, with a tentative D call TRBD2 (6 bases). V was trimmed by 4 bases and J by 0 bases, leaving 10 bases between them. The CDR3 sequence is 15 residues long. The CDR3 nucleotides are TGTGCCAGCAGTTCGGGGGTTGCCTCCTACAATGAGCAGTTCTTC. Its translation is CASSSGVASYNEQFF.

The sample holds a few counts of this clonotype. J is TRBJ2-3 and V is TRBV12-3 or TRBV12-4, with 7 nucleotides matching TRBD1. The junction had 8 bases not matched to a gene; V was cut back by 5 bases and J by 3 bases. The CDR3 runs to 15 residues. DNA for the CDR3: TGTGCCAGCAGTCAGGGACAGACGTTTACAGATACGCAGTATTTT. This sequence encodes CASSQGQTFTDTQYF.

The CDR3 sequence is CATSRNQGYEQYF. The CDR3 region has the DNA TGTGCCACCAGCAGGAACCAGGGGTACGAGCAGTACTTC. The chain links TRBV15 to TRBJ2-7; D possibly corresponds to TRBD1 (6 bases). This CDR3 spans 13 amino acids. The ends were cut back, 3 bases at V and 4 bases at J, with 10 bases in the middle. Germline V gene lookup returns CDR1 LNHNV and CDR2 YYDKDF (reference sequence).

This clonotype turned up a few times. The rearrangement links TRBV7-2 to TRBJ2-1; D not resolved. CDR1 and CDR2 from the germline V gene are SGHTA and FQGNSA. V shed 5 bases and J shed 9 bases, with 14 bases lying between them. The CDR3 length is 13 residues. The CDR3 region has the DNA TGTGCCAGCAGCCCTCGACCCGCGAGTGAGCAGTTCTTC. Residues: CASSPRPASEQFF.

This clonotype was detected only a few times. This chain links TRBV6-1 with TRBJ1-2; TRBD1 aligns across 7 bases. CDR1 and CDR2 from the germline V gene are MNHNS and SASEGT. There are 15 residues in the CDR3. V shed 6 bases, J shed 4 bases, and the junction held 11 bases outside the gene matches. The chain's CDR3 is CASSPGQRRLYGYTF. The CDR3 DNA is TGTGCCAGCAGCCCGGGACAGCGCCGACTCTATGGCTACACCTTC.

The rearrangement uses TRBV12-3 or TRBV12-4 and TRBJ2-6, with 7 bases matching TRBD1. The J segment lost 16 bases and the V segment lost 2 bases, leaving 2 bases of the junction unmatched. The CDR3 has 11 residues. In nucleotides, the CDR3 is TGTGCCAGCAGTTTAAGGACAGGTCTGACTTTC. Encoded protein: CASSLRTGLTF.

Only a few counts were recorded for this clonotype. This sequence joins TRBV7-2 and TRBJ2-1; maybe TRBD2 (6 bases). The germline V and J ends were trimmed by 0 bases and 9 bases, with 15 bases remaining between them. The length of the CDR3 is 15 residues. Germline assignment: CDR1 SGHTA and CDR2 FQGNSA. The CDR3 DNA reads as TGTGCCAGCAGCTTAGCAACGGGACTCTTGGGTGAGCAGTTCTTC. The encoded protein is CASSLATGLLGEQFF.

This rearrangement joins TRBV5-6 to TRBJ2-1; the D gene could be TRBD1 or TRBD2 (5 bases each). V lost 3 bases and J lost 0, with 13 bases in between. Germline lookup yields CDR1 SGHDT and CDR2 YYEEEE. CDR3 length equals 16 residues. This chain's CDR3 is CASSSGGGFSYNEQFF. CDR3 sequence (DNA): TGTGCCAGCAGCTCTGGTGGGGGTTTCTCCTACAATGAGCAGTTCTTC.

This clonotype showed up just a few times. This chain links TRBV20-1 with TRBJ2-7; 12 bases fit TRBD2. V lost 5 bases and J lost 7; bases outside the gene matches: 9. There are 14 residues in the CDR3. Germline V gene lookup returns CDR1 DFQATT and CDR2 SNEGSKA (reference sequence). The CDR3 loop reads CSAPKTSGGREQYF. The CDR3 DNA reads TGCAGTGCTCCCAAGACTAGCGGGGGAAGGGAGCAGTACTTC.

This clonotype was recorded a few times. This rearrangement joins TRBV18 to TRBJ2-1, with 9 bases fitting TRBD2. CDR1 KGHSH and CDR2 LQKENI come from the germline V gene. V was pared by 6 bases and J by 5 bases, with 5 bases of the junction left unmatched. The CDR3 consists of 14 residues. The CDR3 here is CASSAVAGDNEQFF. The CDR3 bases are TGTGCCAGCTCTGCTGTAGCGGGGGACAATGAGCAGTTCTTC.

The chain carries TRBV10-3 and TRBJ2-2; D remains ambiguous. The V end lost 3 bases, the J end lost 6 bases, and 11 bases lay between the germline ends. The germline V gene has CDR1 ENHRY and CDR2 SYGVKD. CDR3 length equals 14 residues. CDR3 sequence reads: CAISELERSGELFF. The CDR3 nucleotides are TGTGCCATCAGTGAACTGGAGAGGTCCGGGGAGCTGTTTTTT.

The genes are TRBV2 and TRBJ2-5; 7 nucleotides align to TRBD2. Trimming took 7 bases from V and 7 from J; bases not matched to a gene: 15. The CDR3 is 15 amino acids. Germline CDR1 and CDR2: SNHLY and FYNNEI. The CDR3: CASTSGRAIPTTQYF. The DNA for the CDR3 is TGTGCCAGCACTTCTGGGAGGGCGATACCCACGACCCAGTACTTC.

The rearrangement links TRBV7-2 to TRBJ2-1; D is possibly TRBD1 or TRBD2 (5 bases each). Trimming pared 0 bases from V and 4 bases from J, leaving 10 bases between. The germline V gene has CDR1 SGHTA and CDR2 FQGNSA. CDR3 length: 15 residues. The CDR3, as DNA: TGTGCCAGCAGCTTAGCTCCGGGGCATTACAATGAGCAGTTCTTC. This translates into CASSLAPGHYNEQFF.

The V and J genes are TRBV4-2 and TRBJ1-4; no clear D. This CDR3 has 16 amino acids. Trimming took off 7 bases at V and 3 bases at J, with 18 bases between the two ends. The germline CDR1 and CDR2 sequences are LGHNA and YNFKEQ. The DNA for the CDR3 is TGTGCCAGCATGCTGAAGGTGGACGCGGCTAATGAAAAACTGTTTTTT. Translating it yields CASMLKVDAANEKLFF.

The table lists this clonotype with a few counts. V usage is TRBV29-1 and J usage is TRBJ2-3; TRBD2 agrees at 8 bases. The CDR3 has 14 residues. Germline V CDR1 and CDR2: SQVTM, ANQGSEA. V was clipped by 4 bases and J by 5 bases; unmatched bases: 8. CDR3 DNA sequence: TGCAGCGTTGGCCCCCGGGGGGGGATAGATACGCAGTATTTT. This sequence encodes CSVGPRGGIDTQYF.

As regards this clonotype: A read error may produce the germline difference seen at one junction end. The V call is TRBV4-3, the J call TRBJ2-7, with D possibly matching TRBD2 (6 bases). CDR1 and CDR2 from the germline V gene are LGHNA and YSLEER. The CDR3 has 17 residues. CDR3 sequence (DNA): TGCGCCAGCAGCCAAGAACAGCCCCGGGACTGCTCCAACGAGCAGTACTTC. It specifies CASSQEQPRDCSNEQYF.

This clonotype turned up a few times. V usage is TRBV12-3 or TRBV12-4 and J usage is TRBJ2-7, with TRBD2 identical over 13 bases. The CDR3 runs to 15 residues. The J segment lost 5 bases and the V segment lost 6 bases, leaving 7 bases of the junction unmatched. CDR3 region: CASSRGLAGSNEQYF. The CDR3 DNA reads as TGTGCCAGCAGCCGGGGACTAGCGGGATCTAACGAGCAGTACTTC.

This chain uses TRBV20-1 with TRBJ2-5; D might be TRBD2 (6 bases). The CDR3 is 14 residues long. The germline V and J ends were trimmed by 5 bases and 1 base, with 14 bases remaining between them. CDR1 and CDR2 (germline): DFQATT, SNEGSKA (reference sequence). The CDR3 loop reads CSAFPGLTQETQYF. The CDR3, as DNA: TGCAGTGCTTTCCCGGGACTTACCCAAGAGACCCAGTACTTC.

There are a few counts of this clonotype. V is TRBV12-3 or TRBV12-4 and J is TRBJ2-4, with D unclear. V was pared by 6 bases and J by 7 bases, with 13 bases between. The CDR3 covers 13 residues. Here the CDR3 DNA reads TGTGCCAGCAGCATGATGAAAGGGAACATTCAGTACTTC. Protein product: CASSMMKGNIQYF.

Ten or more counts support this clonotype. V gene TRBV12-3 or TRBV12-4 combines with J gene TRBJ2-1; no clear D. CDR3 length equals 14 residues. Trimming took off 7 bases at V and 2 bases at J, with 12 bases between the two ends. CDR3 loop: CASTPRMAYNEQFF. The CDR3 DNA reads TGTGCCAGCACCCCGAGGATGGCCTACAATGAGCAGTTCTTC.

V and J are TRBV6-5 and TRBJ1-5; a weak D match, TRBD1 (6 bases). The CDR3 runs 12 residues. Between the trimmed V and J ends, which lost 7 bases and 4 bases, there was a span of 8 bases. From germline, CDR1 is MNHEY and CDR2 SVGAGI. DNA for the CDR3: TGTGCCAGCAATACAGGGAATCAGCCCCAGCATTTT. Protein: CASNTGNQPQHF.

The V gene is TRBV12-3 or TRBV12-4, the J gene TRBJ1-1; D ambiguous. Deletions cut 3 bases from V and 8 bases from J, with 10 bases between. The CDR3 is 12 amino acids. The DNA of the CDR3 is TGTGCCAGCAGTTTGGGTCGTTTAGAAGCTTTCTTT. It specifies CASSLGRLEAFF.

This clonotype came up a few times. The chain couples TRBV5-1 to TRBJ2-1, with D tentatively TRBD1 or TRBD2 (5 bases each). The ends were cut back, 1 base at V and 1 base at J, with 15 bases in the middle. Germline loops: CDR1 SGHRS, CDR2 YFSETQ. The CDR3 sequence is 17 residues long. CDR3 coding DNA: TGCGCCAGCAGCTTGAAAAAGGGGACCGATTCCTACAATGAGCAGTTCTTC. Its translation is CASSLKKGTDSYNEQFF.

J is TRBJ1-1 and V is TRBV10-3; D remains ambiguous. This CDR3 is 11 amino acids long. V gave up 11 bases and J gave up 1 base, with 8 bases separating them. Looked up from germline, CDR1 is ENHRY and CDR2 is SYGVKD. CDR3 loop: CASAGNTEAFF. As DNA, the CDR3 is TGTGCCTCGGCTGGGAACACTGAAGCTTTCTTT.

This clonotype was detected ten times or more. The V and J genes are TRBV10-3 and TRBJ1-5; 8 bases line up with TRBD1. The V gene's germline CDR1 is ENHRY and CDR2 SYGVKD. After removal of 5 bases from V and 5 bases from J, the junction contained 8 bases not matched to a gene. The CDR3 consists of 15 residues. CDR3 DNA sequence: TGTGCCATCAGTAAAACCGGGACAGGTGATCAGCCCCAGCATTTT. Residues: CAISKTGTGDQPQHF.